This TCR beta chain was sequenced during a study of T cells after yellow fever vaccination. Germline assignment: CDR1 SGHTA and CDR2 FQGNSA. The V and J ends lost 5 bases and 5 bases respectively, with 15 bases between them. The CDR3 spans 14 residues. Template switching by 5'RACE produced TCR cDNA, adding a universal primer site and UMIs. TCRdb re-analysed the 5' RACE reads in MiXCR, keeping a single row per CDR3 protein. The sample lists roughly 120,000 distinct CDR3 sequences, under 9% occurring once. This clonotype is judged medium-sized. As yet, its antigen is unknown. Study results and limitations: Among all clonotypes, a small share was observed in both CD4 and CD8 compartments. Any FACS-sorted repertoire could hold abundant clonotypes that contaminate it from the bulk population.

This specimen consisted of CD8+ T cells sorted from PBMCs, obtained 45 days after the yellow fever booster vaccination. The sequence derives from a young man who received the YFV17D yellow fever vaccine. The rearrangement links TRBV7-2 to TRBJ2-5; D not resolved. The CDR3 loop is CASSIDPPPETQYF. CDR3 DNA: TGTGCCAGCAGCATAGATCCGCCCCCGGAGACCCAGTACTTC. Full variable domain (remainder filled in from reference TRBV7-2 and TRBJ2-5): GAGVSQSPSNKVTEKGKDVELRCDPISGHTALYWYRQSLGQGLEFLIYFQGNSAPDKSGLPSDRFSAERTGGSVSTLTIQRTQQEDSAVYLCASSIDPPPETQYFGPGTRLLVL.